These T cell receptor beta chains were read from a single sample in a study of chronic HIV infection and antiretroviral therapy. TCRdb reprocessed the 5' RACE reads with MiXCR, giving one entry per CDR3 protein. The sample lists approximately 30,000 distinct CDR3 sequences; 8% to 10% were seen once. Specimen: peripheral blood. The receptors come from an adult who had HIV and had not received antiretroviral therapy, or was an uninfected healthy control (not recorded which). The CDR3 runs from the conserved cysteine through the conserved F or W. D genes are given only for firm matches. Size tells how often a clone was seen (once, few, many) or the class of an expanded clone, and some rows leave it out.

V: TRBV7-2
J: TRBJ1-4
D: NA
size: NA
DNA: TGTGCCAGCAGCCCGGGCGGTCCAGACCGTACAACTAATGAAAAACTGTTTTTT
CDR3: CASSPGGPDRTTNEKLFF

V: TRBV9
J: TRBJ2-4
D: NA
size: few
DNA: TGTGCCAGCAGCCCAGAGGGGGGTAGGGCCAAAAACATTCAGTACTTC
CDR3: CASSPEGGRAKNIQYF

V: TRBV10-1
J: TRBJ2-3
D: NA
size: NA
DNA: TGCGCCAGCAGTGAGTCAAACCGGGCAGATACGCAGTATTTT
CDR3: CASSESNRADTQYF

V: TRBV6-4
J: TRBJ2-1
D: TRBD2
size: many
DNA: TGTGCCAGCAGTATCAGCGGGGGGTCCTACAATGAGCAGTTCTTC
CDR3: CASSISGGSYNEQFF

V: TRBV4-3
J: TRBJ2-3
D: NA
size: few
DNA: TGCGCCAGCAGCCAAGATCCCGGGGAAATAGCGCAGTATTTT
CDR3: CASSQDPGEIAQYF

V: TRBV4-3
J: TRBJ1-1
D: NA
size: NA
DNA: TGCGCCAGCAGCCAAGAGGGGTACACTGAAGCTTTCTTT
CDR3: CASSQEGYTEAFF

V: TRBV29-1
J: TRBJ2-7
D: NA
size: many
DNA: TGCAGCGTTGAAGTCGGTCGGTACGAGCAGTACTTC
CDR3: CSVEVGRYEQYF

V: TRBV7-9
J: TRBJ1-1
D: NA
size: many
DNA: TGTGCCAGCAGCTTACTTCAGGGCACTGAAGCTTTCTTT
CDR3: CASSLLQGTEAFF

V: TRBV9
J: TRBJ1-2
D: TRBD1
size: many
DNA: TGTGCCAGCAGCGTGAAAACAGGGGGCGACTATGGCTACACCTTC
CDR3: CASSVKTGGDYGYTF

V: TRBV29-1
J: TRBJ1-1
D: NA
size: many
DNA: TGCAGCGCGAGGGGCGGAACAAGGGAGACTGAAGCTTTCTTT
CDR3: CSARGGTRETEAFF

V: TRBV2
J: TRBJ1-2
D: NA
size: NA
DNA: TGTGCCTCCAGCCGGGATTTCCAGCTCTATGGCTACACCTTC
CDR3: CASSRDFQLYGYTF

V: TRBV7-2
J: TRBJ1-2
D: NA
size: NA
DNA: TGTGCCAGCAGACTCCCTTGGGTCGCTGGCTATGGCTACACCTTC
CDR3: CASRLPWVAGYGYTF

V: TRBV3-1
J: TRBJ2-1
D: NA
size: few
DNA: TGTGCCAGCAGCCAAGGGTTTGAGGGCGGTGAGCAGTTCTTC
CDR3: CASSQGFEGGEQFF

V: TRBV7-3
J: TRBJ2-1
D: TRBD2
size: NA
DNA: TGTGCCAGCTCCCCGGGGGGTACAAATGAGCAGTTCTTC
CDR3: CASSPGGTNEQFF

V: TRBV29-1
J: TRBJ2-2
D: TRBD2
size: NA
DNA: TGCAGCGCAGAGACGGGAGGGTACGACACCGGGGAGCTGTTTTTT
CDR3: CSAETGGYDTGELFF

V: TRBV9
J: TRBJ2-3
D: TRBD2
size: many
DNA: TGTGCCAGCAGCGCAGGACTAGCGGGGGACCCCACAGATACGCAGTATTTT
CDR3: CASSAGLAGDPTDTQYF

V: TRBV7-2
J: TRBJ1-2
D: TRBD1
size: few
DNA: TGTGCCAGCAGTCAGGGACAGGGGGCAGGCTACACCTTC
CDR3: CASSQGQGAGYTF

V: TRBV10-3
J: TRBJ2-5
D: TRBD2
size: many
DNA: TGTGCCATCAGTGAGAGCCAGCGGGAGGGGAGCGGGCAAGAGACCCAGTACTTC
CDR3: CAISESQREGSGQETQYF

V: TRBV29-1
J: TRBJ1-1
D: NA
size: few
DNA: TGCAGCGTTGGGAGTTCCACTGAAGCTTTCTTT
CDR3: CSVGSSTEAFF

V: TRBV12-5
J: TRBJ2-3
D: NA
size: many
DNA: TGTGCTAGTGGTTTGGCTGGCGGAGGGCCAAAAAAGGATACGCAGTATTTT
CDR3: CASGLAGGGPKKDTQYF

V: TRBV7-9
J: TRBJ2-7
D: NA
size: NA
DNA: TGTGTCAGCAGCTCAGTTGACGGAACCTACGAGCAGTACTTC
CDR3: CVSSSVDGTYEQYF

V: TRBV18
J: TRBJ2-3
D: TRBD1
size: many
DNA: TGTGCCAGCTCACCACCGGACAGGGGTTCCACAGATACGCAGTATTTT
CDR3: CASSPPDRGSTDTQYF

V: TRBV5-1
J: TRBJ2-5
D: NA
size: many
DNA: TGCGCCAGCAGTTTCCAGGGGGGGTCTGGGACCCAGTACTTC
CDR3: CASSFQGGSGTQYF

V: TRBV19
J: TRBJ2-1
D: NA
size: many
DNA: TGTGCCAGTAGTATCCGGACCTACAATGAGCAGTTCTTC
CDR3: CASSIRTYNEQFF

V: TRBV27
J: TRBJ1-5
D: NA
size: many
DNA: TGTGCCAGCAGTTTATCGATGGGGGTACAGCCCCAGCATTTT
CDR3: CASSLSMGVQPQHF

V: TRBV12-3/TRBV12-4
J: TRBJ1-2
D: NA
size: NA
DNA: TGTGCCAGCAGTACGAGGTTCACGTATGGCTACACCTTC
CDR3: CASSTRFTYGYTF

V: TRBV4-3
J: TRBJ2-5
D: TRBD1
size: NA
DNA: TGCGCCAGCAGCCAAGGGGTTAGGGGGCTGGATAAGACCCAGTACTTC
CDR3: CASSQGVRGLDKTQYF

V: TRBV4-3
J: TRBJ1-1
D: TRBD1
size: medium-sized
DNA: TGCGCCAGCAGCCAAGATACAGGGGGTGGCACTGAAGCTTTCTTT
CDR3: CASSQDTGGGTEAFF